The 24 T cell receptor beta chains below were found in one sample sequenced in a study of preoperative IRX-2 immunotherapy in early breast cancer. Assay used: immunoSEQ multiplex PCR; TCRdb lists only in-frame clones, some missing. Of several thousand clones in the sample, approximately 80% were seen once. Treatment denoted: preoperative locoregional IRX-2 cytokine immunotherapy. This specimen consisted of tumor tissue, obtained after IRX-2 immunotherapy. The receptor set was obtained from a human donor with breast cancer.

The chain employs TRBV18 and TRBJ1-2; D unresolved. V lost 3 bases, J lost 6 bases, and 11 bases lay in between. CDR3 length: 13 amino acids. Germline loops: CDR1 KGHSH, CDR2 LQKENI. CDR3 nucleotides: TGTGCCAGCTCACCCAAGGGTGGGAATGGCTACACCTTC. This translates into CASSPKGGNGYTF.

The J gene is TRBJ1-5, the V gene TRBV7-1; D might be TRBD1 (5 bases). TRBV7-1 is an ORF for which the function is uncertain. The V gene lost 4 bases and the J gene lost 7 bases, with 14 bases spanning the gap. The CDR3 spans 14 residues. CDR3 bases: TGTGCCAGCAGCTTACTACGGGACGGACAGCCCCAGCATTTT. Protein sequence: CASSLLRDGQPQHF.

The chain links TRBV19 to TRBJ1-2; possibly TRBD1 for D (6 bases). The CDR3 covers 15 residues. V was trimmed by 5 bases and J by 6 bases, leaving 19 bases between them. Germline V lookup: CDR1 LNHDA, CDR2 SQIVND (reference sequence). The CDR3 here is CASSSQSTGSDGYTF. CDR3 coding DNA: TGTGCCAGTAGTTCTCAATCGACAGGTTCGGATGGCTACACCTTC.

The genes are TRBV12-5 and TRBJ2-5, with 9 bases identical to TRBD2. The length of the CDR3 is 14 residues. Germline CDR1 reads LGHNT; CDR2 reads FRNRAP. The CDR3 DNA is TGTGCCAGCACCGGGGGACTAGCTGGTGAGACCCAGTACTTC. Its translation is CASTGGLAGETQYF. The full variable domain, rest sourced from reference TRBV12-5 and TRBJ2-5, is DARVTQTPRHKVTEMGQEVTMRCQPILGHNTVFWYRQTMMQGLELLAYFRNRAPLDDSGMPKDRFSAEMPDATLATLKIQPSEPRDSAVYFCASTGGLAGETQYFGPGTRLLVL.

The rearrangement joins TRBV14 to TRBJ2-7, with D maybe TRBD2 (6 bases). V was shortened by 2 bases and J by 0 bases, with 14 bases between the two germline ends. The CDR3 contains 16 residues. CDR1 is SGHDN, CDR2 FVKESK, per germline. The CDR3 loop reads CASSQLSGVSSYEQYF. The DNA of the CDR3 is TGTGCCAGCAGCCAATTGTCGGGGGTCAGCTCCTACGAGCAGTACTTC.

The chain has TRBV19 and TRBJ1-2; no definite D call. From germline, CDR1 is LNHDA and CDR2 SQIVND (reference sequence). This CDR3 has 12 residues. Trimming left V 3 bases short and J 5 bases short, with 7 bases between. CDR3 nucleotide sequence: TGTGCCAGTAGTATGGAGCGGTATGGCTACACCTTC. This gives the protein CASSMERYGYTF.

This chain uses TRBV10-1 with TRBJ2-7; 8 nucleotides line up with TRBD1. The CDR3 extends over 15 amino acids. V dropped 3 bases and J dropped 2; count of bases not matched to a gene: 6. Per germline, CDR1 WNHNN and CDR2 SYGVQD (reference sequence). Here the CDR3 reads CASSEGQGAAYEQYF. The DNA of the CDR3 is TGCGCCAGCAGTGAAGGGCAGGGGGCCGCCTACGAGCAGTACTTC.

This chain connects TRBV11-3 to TRBJ1-2; no firm D call. The CDR3 consists of 17 residues. V lost 4 bases to trimming and J lost 7 bases, with 25 bases between them. In germline, CDR1 is SGHNT, CDR2 YENEEA. The DNA for the CDR3 is TGTGCCAGCAGCTCGCCTGCAGGCCGCTACACCCCGTTTGGCTACACCTTC. Its protein product is CASSSPAGRYTPFGYTF.

The CDR3 DNA reads as TGCGCCAGCAGAATTGGGCAGGTGAACACTGAAGCTTTCTTT. Amino acid sequence: CASRIGQVNTEAFF. V gene TRBV5-1 combines with J gene TRBJ1-1; no reliable D call. The CDR3 is 14 amino acids. The V end was cut by 5 bases, the J end by 0 bases, with 11 bases between. The germline V gene has CDR1 SGHRS and CDR2 YFSETQ.

The rearrangement links TRBV10-1 to TRBJ2-1, with unresolved D. V lost 3 bases, J lost 4 bases, and 1 base lay in between. This CDR3 has 11 residues. Germline-derived CDR1 and CDR2 are WNHNN and SYGVQD (reference sequence). The CDR3 loop is CASSEYNEQFF. As DNA, the CDR3 is TGCGCCAGCAGTGAATACAATGAGCAGTTCTTC.

The chain couples TRBV23-1 to TRBJ2-3; D remains unclear. TRBV23-1 counts as an open reading frame of uncertain function. The CDR3 runs to 14 residues. V was shortened by 6 bases and J by 5 bases, with 15 bases between the two germline ends. In nucleotides, the CDR3 is TGCGCCAGCAGCCAAGATTTTTTAGTAGATACGCAGTATTTT. Translating gives CASSQDFLVDTQYF.

By frequency in the sample, this clone is medium-sized. The J gene is TRBJ1-3, the V gene TRBV6-8; D is ambiguous. The CDR3 loop spans 13 amino acids. V dropped 6 bases and J dropped 0 bases, with 6 bases sitting between them. Germline assignment: CDR1 MNHGY and CDR2 SAAAGT. CDR3 amino acids: CASRRGSGNTIYF. The CDR3 DNA reads TGTGCCAGCAGGCGGGGCTCTGGAAACACCATATATTTT.

The CDR3 is CASSGDGGFGEQYF. The CDR3 DNA is TGTGCCAGCAGTGGCGACGGGGGCTTCGGCGAGCAGTACTTC. V usage is TRBV28 and J usage is TRBJ2-7; the D call may be TRBD1 or TRBD2 (6 bases each). Germline CDR1 is MDHEN and CDR2 is SYDVKM. This CDR3 has 14 amino acids. V was shortened by 5 bases and J by 6 bases, with 17 bases between the two germline ends.

The rearrangement uses TRBV30 and TRBJ2-2, with TRBD1 identical over 7 bases. Germline V lookup: CDR1 GTSNPN, CDR2 SVGIG (reference sequence). V was pared by 4 bases and J by 5 bases, with 1 base of the junction left unmatched. CDR3 size: 12 residues. CDR3 coding DNA: TGTGCCTGGACCAGGGGGACCGGGGAGCTGTTTTTT. Translation: CAWTRGTGELFF. Combining the CDR3 with reference TRBV30 and TRBJ2-2 gives the whole variable domain SQTIHQWPATLVQPVGSPLSLECTVEGTSNPNLYWYRQAAGRGLQLLFYSVGIGQISSEVPQNLSASRPQDRQFILSSKKLLLSDSGFYLCAWTRGTGELFFGEGSRLTVL.

This sequence joins TRBV19 and TRBJ1-5; D remains unclear. The CDR3 runs to 13 residues. V was clipped by 3 bases and J by 7 bases, with 10 bases between them. CDR1 is LNHDA and CDR2 is SQIVND in the germline V gene (reference sequence). The CDR3 coding sequence is TGTGCCAGTAGTATGGGAGGGCTGCAGCCCCAGCATTTT. Amino acid sequence: CASSMGGLQPQHF.

This clone showed up just a few times. The chain recombines TRBV7-7 with TRBJ2-2; D ambiguous. The CDR3 covers 15 residues. Trimming left V 5 bases short and J 1 base short, with 11 bases between. Germline assignment: CDR1 SSHAT and CDR2 FNYEAQ (reference sequence). The CDR3: CASSPTIGNTGELFF. In DNA form, the CDR3 reads TGTGCCAGCAGCCCCACAATAGGGAACACCGGGGAGCTGTTTTTT.

The rearrangement uses TRBV19 and TRBJ2-7; D is perhaps TRBD1 or TRBD2 (6 bases each). The V gene's germline CDR1 is LNHDA and CDR2 SQIVND (reference sequence). The germline V and J ends were trimmed by 8 bases and 3 bases, with 20 bases remaining between them. This CDR3 contains 15 residues. The CDR3, as DNA: TGTGCCAGTTCCTTAGGCGCGGGACAACACTACGAGCAGTACTTC. Translating gives CASSLGAGQHYEQYF.

Turning to this clone: The junction departs from the called germline gene at one end, perhaps through a read error. CDR3 coding DNA: TGTGCCATCAGTGTGGATACAAGGGGCTACACCTTC. Translation gives CAISVDTRGYTF. The J gene is TRBJ1-2, the V gene TRBV6-8, with D unresolved. There are 12 residues in the CDR3. Germline values: CDR1 MNHGY, CDR2 SAAAGT.

The chain carries TRBV19 and TRBJ2-5; D could derive from TRBD1 or TRBD2 (5 bases each). The CDR3 sequence is 16 residues long. Trimming shortened V by 1 base and J by 2 bases, and 14 bases separated the two germline ends. Germline V gene lookup returns CDR1 LNHDA and CDR2 SQIVND (reference sequence). CDR3 sequence: CASSIGTGGLQETQYF. CDR3 in DNA: TGTGCCAGTAGTATAGGTACAGGCGGGCTTCAAGAGACCCAGTACTTC. The full variable domain, in which reference TRBV19 and TRBJ2-5 provide the parts outside the CDR3, is DGGITQSPKYLFRKEGQNVTLSCEQNLNHDAMYWYRQDPGQGLRLIYYSQIVNDFQKGDIAEGYSVSREKKESFPLTVTSAQKNPTAFYLCASSIGTGGLQETQYFGPGTRLLVL.

This sequence joins TRBV19 and TRBJ1-5; 8 nucleotides match TRBD1. Germline lookup yields CDR1 LNHDA and CDR2 SQIVND (reference sequence). With 2 bases clipped from V and 10 bases from J, the junction kept 7 bases outside the gene matches. The CDR3 consists of 14 residues. The CDR3 spells CASSISGTGDPQHF. The CDR3 DNA follows: TGTGCCAGTAGTATATCCGGGACAGGAGACCCCCAGCATTTT.

This clone was counted only a few times. J is TRBJ2-3 and V is TRBV6-8; the match to TRBD2 covers 9 bases. Germline CDR1 and CDR2: MNHGY and SAAAGT. V lost 5 bases, J lost 3 bases, and 9 bases stayed unmatched. This CDR3 is built from 16 residues. The CDR3 region is CASSEVAGGKTDTQYF. Here the CDR3 DNA reads TGTGCCAGCAGTGAGGTGGCGGGGGGGAAGACAGATACGCAGTATTTT.

The chain joins TRBV6-8 to TRBJ2-3; 13 bases align to TRBD2. The CDR3 is made up of 17 amino acids. Germline lookup yields CDR1 MNHGY and CDR2 SAAAGT. V lost 4 bases, J lost 2 bases, and 6 bases stayed unmatched. CDR3 nucleotide sequence: TGTGCCAGCAGTTCGCCTGGGACTAGCGGGGCCACAGATACGCAGTATTTT. It encodes CASSSPGTSGATDTQYF.

The chain recombines TRBV18 with TRBJ2-2; perhaps TRBD2 as D (5 bases). The CDR3 has 15 amino acids. In germline, CDR1 is KGHSH, CDR2 LQKENI. Trimming removed 4 bases from V and 3 bases from J, with 12 bases in between. Here the CDR3 DNA reads TGTGCCAGCTCACAGTCTCCCGGGGACACCGGGGAGCTGTTTTTT. It specifies CASSQSPGDTGELFF.

With respect to this clone: In the same sample, other DNA sequences code for this CDR3. The chain couples TRBV18 to TRBJ2-7; D gene ambiguous. Trimming took 3 bases from V and 3 from J, leaving 6 bases between them. The CDR3 has 12 amino acids. Per germline, CDR1 KGHSH and CDR2 LQKENI. CDR3 sequence (DNA): TGTGCCAGCTCACCTAGAATCTACGAGCAGTACTTC. Residues: CASSPRIYEQYF.